This T cell receptor beta chain comes out of a study of beta chain features in type 1 diabetes. The ends were cut back, 4 bases at V and 8 bases at J, with 14 bases in the middle. This CDR3 spans 13 amino acids. The V gene's germline CDR1 is LGHNA and CDR2 YSLEER. The investigators reverse transcribed all of the isolated RNA, so they sequenced expressed TCRB transcripts. Method: immunoSEQ multiplex PCR; TCRdb's copy keeps in-frame clones and lacks some. The profile covers 35,000 or so clones, with 64% appearing a single time and around 2% taken by the ten largest. It was via CD45RO/CCR7/CD25/CD127/CD95/CD27 that CD4+ naive, central memory, regulatory and stem cell-like memory cells were sorted. Regarding the study as a whole: Any PCR bias toward short templates would affect both groups alike. Naive, central memory and Treg TCRB repertoires seemed to resemble each other more closely in patients than they did in healthy donors.

With regard to this clone: Its antigen is unknown.

The chain has TRBV4-3 and TRBJ1-2; the D gene is possibly TRBD1 (5 bases). What was sequenced was Tregs from blood. The sequence was collected from a woman in her twenties or thirties in good health. The CDR3 DNA is TGCGCCAGCAGCCGCGGGGACCGGCACGGCTACACCTTC. It specifies CASSRGDRHGYTF.